This T cell receptor (beta chain) was identified during a study of blood T cell repertoires in COVID-19. The method was immunoSEQ multiplex PCR; TCRdb's version includes in-frame clones alone and lacks a portion of them. The sample lists 300,000 to 350,000 clones, around 90% occurring once. Per germline, CDR1 LGHNA and CDR2 YNFKEQ. The CDR3 covers 15 residues. V gave up 0 bases and J gave up 0 bases, with 7 bases separating them. The sequence derives from a woman younger than 45 with COVID-19, enrolled during active disease. The J gene is TRBJ2-3, the V gene TRBV4-2; D call uncertain. The sample was peripheral blood. CDR3 residues: CASSQEVASTDTQYF. CDR3 DNA: TGTGCCAGCAGCCAAGAGGTAGCTAGCACAGATACGCAGTATTTT.